The 20 T cell receptor beta chains listed next were all sequenced from one sample in a study of PD-1 blockade in classical Hodgkin lymphoma. With no exception, relapse followed autologous stem cell transplantation in all patients, and brentuximab vedotin exposure varied. TCRdb's copy holds only in-frame clones and misses some; the assay was immunoSEQ multiplex PCR. The data contain about 36,000 clones, roughly three quarters of them singletons. Sequencing was performed on peripheral blood mononuclear cells (PBMCs), taken before the second cycle of nivolumab. These receptors all come from a human donor with classical Hodgkin lymphoma.

The rearrangement joins TRBV19 to TRBJ1-1; 8 nucleotides line up with TRBD1. Germline CDR1 reads LNHDA; CDR2 reads SQIVND (reference sequence). The CDR3 is 13 amino acids. After removal of 7 bases from V and 3 bases from J, the junction contained 4 bases not matched to a gene. The CDR3, as DNA: TGTGCCAGTACGGCAGGGGGCTACACTGAAGCTTTCTTT. It translates to CASTAGGYTEAFF. The variable domain in full, completed from reference TRBV19 and TRBJ1-1, reads DGGITQSPKYLFRKEGQNVTLSCEQNLNHDAMYWYRQDPGQGLRLIYYSQIVNDFQKGDIAEGYSVSREKKESFPLTVTSAQKNPTAFYLCASTAGGYTEAFFGQGTRLTVV.

J is TRBJ1-6 and V is TRBV9; 11 positions match TRBD1. The CDR3 contains 16 residues. Germline trimming cut 4 bases from V and 8 bases from J; bases unmatched to any gene: 8. CDR1 is SGDLS and CDR2 is YYNGEE in the germline V gene. The CDR3 loop reads CASSLGQGARYSPLHF. Here the CDR3 DNA reads TGTGCCAGCAGCCTTGGACAGGGGGCTAGGTATTCACCCCTCCACTTT.

The CDR3 is CASSLALGGSYNEQFF. The DNA for the CDR3 is TGTGCCAGCAGCTTAGCTTTGGGGGGGTCCTACAATGAGCAGTTCTTC. The chain joins TRBV7-2 to TRBJ2-1; 7 bases map to TRBD2. The CDR3 has 16 amino acids. Germline CDR1 SGHTA, CDR2 FQGNSA. With V trimmed by 0 bases and J by 1 base, 3 bases remained unmatched.

The rearrangement uses TRBV7-2 and TRBJ1-2; possible D gene TRBD1, 5 bases. The V end lost 5 bases, the J end lost 5 bases, and 9 bases lay between the germline ends. This CDR3 contains 12 residues. From germline, CDR1 is SGHTA and CDR2 FQGNSA. CDR3 DNA sequence: TGTGCCAGCAGCCTTCGACAGTATGGCTACACCTTC. Translation: CASSLRQYGYTF. The full variable domain, completed using reference TRBV7-2 and TRBJ1-2, is GAGVSQSPSNKVTEKGKDVELRCDPISGHTALYWYRQSLGQGLEFLIYFQGNSAPDKSGLPSDRFSAERTGGSVSTLTIQRTQQEDSAVYLCASSLRQYGYTFGSGTRLTVV.

The chain carries TRBV7-2 and TRBJ1-1; D is unclear. Germline assignment: CDR1 SGHTA and CDR2 FQGNSA. The CDR3 length is 14 residues. V lost 7 bases and J 1 base, leaving 13 bases between the germline ends. CDR3 sequence (DNA): TGTGCCAGCATCCTTGGGCCAGGGAACACTGAAGCTTTCTTT. Protein sequence: CASILGPGNTEAFF.

The chain has TRBV5-4 and TRBJ1-2, with D perhaps TRBD1 (5 bases). Trimming cost V 0 bases and J 2 bases, with 5 bases left between them. Per germline, CDR1 SGHNT and CDR2 YYREEE (reference sequence). This CDR3 has 13 residues. The CDR3 here is CASSLAGNYGYTF. In DNA form, the CDR3 reads TGTGCCAGCAGCTTGGCAGGGAACTATGGCTACACCTTC.

This chain links TRBV11-2 with TRBJ2-5; tentative D call: TRBD1 (7 bases). The CDR3 loop spans 15 amino acids. Germline V CDR1 and CDR2: SGHAT, FQNNGV. With 1 base removed from V and 5 bases from J, the gap between germline ends came to 14 bases. CDR3 sequence: CASSLGDRDLETQYF. The CDR3 DNA reads TGTGCCAGCAGCTTAGGAGACAGGGACTTGGAGACCCAGTACTTC.

This rearrangement joins TRBV18 to TRBJ1-1; 8 bases are a match to TRBD1. The CDR3 sequence is 16 residues long. Germline values: CDR1 KGHSH, CDR2 LQKENI. Germline trimming cut 0 bases from V and 4 bases from J; bases unmatched to any gene: 7. CDR3 nucleotide sequence: TGTGCCAGCTCACCACCGCGACGACAGGGGAGCACTGAAGCTTTCTTT. Its translation is CASSPPRRQGSTEAFF.

This clone appeared a few times. The chain is built from TRBV5-5 and TRBJ2-6; D gene uncertain. Trimming took 0 bases from V and 0 from J, leaving 7 bases between them. The CDR3 is made up of 16 amino acids. The germline CDR1 and CDR2 sequences are SGHKS and YYEKEE (reference sequence). The chain's CDR3 is CASSLVGYSGANVLTF. CDR3 nucleotide sequence: TGTGCCAGCAGCTTGGTGGGGTACTCTGGGGCCAACGTCCTGACTTTC.

The genes are TRBV7-2 and TRBJ2-3; D unresolved. The CDR3 loop spans 14 amino acids. Germline V lookup: CDR1 SGHTA, CDR2 FQGNSA. Trimming pared 3 bases from V and 2 bases from J, leaving 9 bases between. Here the CDR3 reads CASSLRPFTDTQYF. The CDR3 DNA is TGTGCCAGCAGCTTGAGACCGTTCACAGATACGCAGTATTTT.

This clone appeared a few times. V and J are TRBV30 and TRBJ1-1, with TRBD1 matching over 7 bases. Germline V lookup: CDR1 GTSNPN, CDR2 SVGIG (reference sequence). The CDR3 spans 15 residues. V trimming: 1 base; J trimming: 10 bases; junction bases outside the gene matches: 15. CDR3: CAWSALEGRGQRAFF. The CDR3 DNA is TGTGCCTGGAGTGCCCTGGAGGGTAGGGGGCAGAGAGCTTTCTTT.

The gene calls are TRBV9 and TRBJ2-2; no clear D. The CDR3 contains 14 residues. V dropped 4 bases and J dropped 2 bases, with 9 bases sitting between them. Germline CDR1 and CDR2: SGDLS and YYNGEE. In DNA, the CDR3 is TGTGCCAGCAGCCCACGGGCCAACACCGGGGAGCTGTTTTTT. Amino acids: CASSPRANTGELFF.

The table lists this clone with a few counts. The chain joins TRBV5-6 to TRBJ2-3, with unresolved D. Looked up from germline, CDR1 is SGHDT and CDR2 is YYEEEE. The CDR3 totals 13 residues. V lost 0 bases, J lost 5 bases, and 7 bases lay in between. The CDR3 nucleotides read TGTGCCAGCAGCTTGGCTGGATTAGATACGCAGTATTTT. This gives the protein CASSLAGLDTQYF.

V and J are TRBV5-6 and TRBJ2-5; D is unclear. CDR1 is SGHDT, CDR2 YYEEEE, per germline. The CDR3 is made up of 16 amino acids. Trimming cost V 4 bases and J 7 bases, with 23 bases left between them. The CDR3, as DNA: TGTGCCAGCAGCATCCTACCAGACACTAAATTAGGGACCCAGTACTTC. Protein sequence: CASSILPDTKLGTQYF.

This clone was counted between two and nine times. V is TRBV10-3 and J is TRBJ1-2, with D hard to call. Germline V lookup: CDR1 ENHRY, CDR2 SYGVKD. This CDR3 is built from 14 residues. The V gene lost 7 bases and the J gene lost 1 base, with 13 bases spanning the gap. The CDR3 coding sequence is TGTGCCATCAAACCGGACGGACTTAACTATGGCTACACCTTC. Its translation: CAIKPDGLNYGYTF.

V gene TRBV5-1 combines with J gene TRBJ2-7, with 9 bases identical to TRBD2. Germline V gene data show CDR1 as SGHRS and CDR2 as YFSETQ. V gave up 0 bases and J gave up 7 bases; unmatched junction bases: 14. The CDR3 contains 17 residues. CDR3 nucleotide sequence: TGCGCCAGCAGCTTGGCCGGGGGGCGCGGGGGGGCTGTTGAGCAGTACTTC. This sequence encodes CASSLAGGRGGAVEQYF. Full variable domain (missing parts from reference TRBV5-1 and TRBJ2-7): KAGVTQTPRYLIKTRGQQVTLSCSPISGHRSVSWYQQTPGQGLQFLFEYFSETQRNKGNFPGRFSGRQFSNSRSEMNVSTLELGDSALYLCASSLAGGRGGAVEQYFGPGTRLTVT.

This clone appeared many times. This chain links TRBV28 with TRBJ1-5; no firm D call. Germline values: CDR1 MDHEN, CDR2 SYDVKM. The V end was cut by 5 bases, the J end by 2 bases, with 13 bases between. The CDR3 length is 15 residues. CDR3 amino acids: CASSVRGPGNQPQHF. DNA of the CDR3: TGTGCCAGCAGTGTCCGCGGTCCCGGCAATCAGCCCCAGCATTTT.

The table lists this clone with a few counts. One end of the junction does not line up with germline, which may come from a read error. V is TRBV2 and J is TRBJ1-2; TRBD1 might be the D (6 bases). The CDR3 has 12 amino acids. The germline V gene encodes CDR1 SNHLY and CDR2 FYNNEI. The CDR3 DNA is TGTGCCAGCAGGGAAGGGGGAAGTGGCTACACCTTC. Encoded protein: CASREGGSGYTF.

The chain combines TRBV7-8 with TRBJ1-1, with 12 positions matching TRBD1. The CDR3 is made up of 15 amino acids. Germline V gene lookup returns CDR1 SGHVS and CDR2 FQNEAQ. J was trimmed by 5 bases and V by 5 bases; bases with no gene match: 6. The CDR3 coding sequence is TGTGCCAGCAGCCCGGGACAGGGGGCCTGGACTGAAGCTTTCTTT. This encodes CASSPGQGAWTEAFF.

The chain carries TRBV7-2 and TRBJ2-7; weak D call: TRBD2 (6 bases). The V and J ends lost 4 bases and 4 bases respectively, with 14 bases between them. The germline V gene has CDR1 SGHTA and CDR2 FQGNSA. The length of the CDR3 is 14 residues. This chain's CDR3 is CASSWGPGGYEQYF. The DNA of the CDR3 is TGTGCCAGCAGCTGGGGACCCGGGGGTTACGAGCAGTACTTC.